This T cell receptor beta chain was sequenced for a study of T cell changes during pregnancy in multiple sclerosis (dated by TCRdb to the late 2010s). In the study overall: The study looked at changes in the T cell repertoire across pregnancy in women with multiple sclerosis.

The library was obtained by the immunoSEQ multiplex PCR assay. The clones in this table, taken by TCRdb from immuneACCESS, are in-frame only. Not every clone is retained; where verified, under half of the shortfall comes from an unresolved V gene, and the cause of the rest is unknown. Here the sample has roughly 20,000 clones; 70% to 90% occur a single time. About 20% of the sample lies in the top ten. The count of this clone is one. Its specific antigen is unknown. No per-base quality is available; no much larger clone lies one base away. The sequencing used CD8+ T cells from peripheral blood mononuclear cells, collected after pregnancy. This TCR was sampled from a female donor in good health, enrolled as a control in a pregnancy study.

CDR3 reads: CASSHRTSGRNEQFF. The nucleotides read TGTGCCAGCAGCCACCGGACTAGCGGACGCAATGAGCAGTTCTTC. This receptor chain uses TRBV14 and TRBJ2-1, and 10 junctional nucleotides match TRBD2. The CDR3 numbers 15 residues from cysteine through phenylalanine. Left in the record is the CDR3 DNA by itself, 45 bases read in frame from the first base. Compared with germline, V lacks 3 bases and J lacks 6 bases; bases without a gene match: 5. CDR1 and CDR2 (SGHDN, FVKESK) derive from the germline V gene.